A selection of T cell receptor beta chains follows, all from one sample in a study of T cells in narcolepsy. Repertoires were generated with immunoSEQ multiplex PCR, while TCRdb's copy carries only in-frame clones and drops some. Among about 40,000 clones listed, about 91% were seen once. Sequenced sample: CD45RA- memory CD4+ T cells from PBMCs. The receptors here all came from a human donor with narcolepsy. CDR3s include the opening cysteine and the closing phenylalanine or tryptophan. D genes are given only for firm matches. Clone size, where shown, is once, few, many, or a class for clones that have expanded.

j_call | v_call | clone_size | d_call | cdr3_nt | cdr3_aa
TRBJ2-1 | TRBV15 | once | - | TGTGCCACCAGCAGAGATTTAGTGGGAATGAATGAGCAGTTCTTC | CATSRDLVGMNEQFF
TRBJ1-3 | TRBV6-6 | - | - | TGTGCCAGCAGTTACACAGACTCTGGAAACACCATATATTTT | CASSYTDSGNTIYF
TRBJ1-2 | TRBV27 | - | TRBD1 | TGTGCCAGCCGTACAGGGGGCTATGGCTACACCTTC | CASRTGGYGYTF
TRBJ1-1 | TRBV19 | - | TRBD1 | TGTGCCAGTAGTATAGATCCCAGGGGGGGCACTGAAGCTTTCTTT | CASSIDPRGGTEAFF
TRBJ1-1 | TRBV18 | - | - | TGTGCCAGCTCACGGCCCGCGGGGGAATCCGCTGAAGCTTTCTTT | CASSRPAGESAEAFF
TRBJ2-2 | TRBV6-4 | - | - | TGTGCCAGCAGTTCGGGACCATACACCGGGGAGCTGTTTTTT | CASSSGPYTGELFF
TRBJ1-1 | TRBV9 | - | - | TGTGCCAGCAGCGTAGCTCAAGCGAACACTGAAGCTTTCTTT | CASSVAQANTEAFF
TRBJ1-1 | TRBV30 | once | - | TGTGCCTGGGGAAACACTGAAGCTTTCTTT | CAWGNTEAFF
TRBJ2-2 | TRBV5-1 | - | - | TGCGCCAGCAGGGCAACAGTCGTGAGGGAGCTGTTTTTT | CASRATVVRELFF
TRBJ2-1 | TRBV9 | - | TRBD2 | TGTGCCAGCAGCGTAGCCGGAGGGAGGGGTCGGGAGCAGTTCTTC | CASSVAGGRGREQFF
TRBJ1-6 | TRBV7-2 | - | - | TGTGCCAGCAGCGGGACACCTGATAATTCACCCCTCCACTTT | CASSGTPDNSPLHF
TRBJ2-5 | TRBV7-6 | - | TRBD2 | TGTGCCAGCAGCTTATATACTAGCGGGGGGATCCAAGAGACCCAGTACTTC | CASSLYTSGGIQETQYF
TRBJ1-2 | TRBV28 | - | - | TGTGCCAGCAGTTTTACGTTGGGCTCGAACTATGGCTACACCTTC | CASSFTLGSNYGYTF
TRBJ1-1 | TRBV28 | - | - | TGTGCCAGCAGTTTACTCAAGGGGTACACTGAAGCTTTCTTT | CASSLLKGYTEAFF
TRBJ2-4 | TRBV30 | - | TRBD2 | TGTGCCTGGAGTGTACGAGCGGGGGGTGACATTCAGTACTTC | CAWSVRAGGDIQYF
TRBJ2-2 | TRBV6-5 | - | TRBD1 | TGTGCCAGCAGTAAGGACAGGATCCACACCGGGGAGCTGTTTTTT | CASSKDRIHTGELFF
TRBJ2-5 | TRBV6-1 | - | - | TGTGCCAGCAGTGGGATAGCTAGAGAGACCCAGTACTTC | CASSGIARETQYF
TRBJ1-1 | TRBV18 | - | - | TGTGCCAGCTCCGCTGACAGCAGGAACACTGAAGCTTTCTTT | CASSADSRNTEAFF